Below, one TCR beta chain is given with its context. The antigen remains undetermined. This entry is derived from a study of cytomegalovirus exposure and HLA in healthy donors. Study overall: A subsequent analysis stated that the 100 to 150 validation repertoires were run on the same platform as the roughly 670 first-cohort repertoires.

Germline-derived CDR1 and CDR2 are SGHAT and FQNNGV. The CDR3 runs to 16 residues. V lost 2 bases, J lost 0 bases, and 5 bases stayed unmatched. The study, taken as a whole, reports: That first-cohort TCR clusters tended to co-occur in the 100 to 150 validation repertoires was found in a later analysis. According to reports, the classifier identified cytomegalovirus status with high specificity and sensitivity. TCR beta chains numbering some 160 were designated cytomegalovirus-associated.

Only in-frame clones appear in the TCRdb table, and some are missing; sequencing was by immunoSEQ multiplex PCR. The data show 150,000 to 200,000 clones, with about 85% seen just once and approximately 15% held by the top ten. Sequencing was done on a sample of PBMCs. The chain joins TRBV11-2 to TRBJ2-5, with 8 positions matching TRBD2. The sequence was obtained from a man between 18 and 29 years old in good health and CMV-seropositive. Here the CDR3 DNA reads TGTGCCAGCAGCTTACTTGGCGGGAGGTACCAAGAGACCCAGTACTTC. This codes for CASSLLGGRYQETQYF.